This T cell receptor (beta chain) was identified in a study of T cell repertoires in cytomegalovirus infection. Each CDR3 protein gets one entry after TCRdb re-called the reads with MiXCR. The data contain approximately 500,000 distinct CDR3 sequences, approximately 10% of them singletons. Germline V CDR1 and CDR2: SEHNR, FQNEAQ (reference sequence). The CDR3 spans 15 residues. The V end lost 5 bases, the J end lost 3 bases, and 16 bases lay between the germline ends. This clonotype has ten or more counts. The source of this sequence is a human donor in good health (CMV status not recorded). Some clones in this sample may be carry-over from other donors' samples. The chain uses TRBV7-9 and TRBJ1-2; D is ambiguous. The specimen sequenced was PBMCs. The CDR3, as DNA: TGTGCCAGCAGCCCTGGGGAACGCGAGGACTATGGCTACACCTTC. This gives the protein CASSPGEREDYGYTF.